These T cell receptor beta chains were read from a single sample in a study of shared clonotypes between healthy human individuals. Clones were read by immunoSEQ multiplex PCR, and TCRdb kept only the in-frame ones, dropping some. The table shows some 2,000,000 clones, with more than 90% occurring only once. Material for sequencing was naive CD4+ T cells sorted from blood. These receptors all come from a man aged 18 to 29 in good health. Both conserved end residues are part of each CDR3. D genes are given only for firm matches. The size field is filled for only some rows; it gives once, few, many or a size class.

.	TRBV27	TRBJ2-7	once	CASSLDRVSSYEQYF	TGTGCCAGCAGTTTGGATCGGGTTAGCTCCTACGAGCAGTACTTC
TRBD2	TRBV4-1	TRBJ2-2	.	CASSQVGSGRPTGELFF	TGCGCCAGCAGCCAAGTAGGTAGCGGGAGACCCACCGGGGAGCTGTTTTTT
TRBD2	TRBV7-7	TRBJ2-3	.	CASSLGLAGGDTQYF	TGTGCTAGCAGCCTGGGACTAGCGGGGGGAGATACGCAGTATTTT
TRBD2	TRBV6-6	TRBJ2-1	.	CASRSTSGKNEQFF	TGTGCCAGCAGATCAACTAGCGGGAAAAATGAGCAGTTCTTC
TRBD1	TRBV9	TRBJ1-5	.	CASSPGQGVNQPQHF	TGTGCCAGCAGCCCGGGACAGGGGGTCAATCAGCCCCAGCATTTT
.	TRBV10-3	TRBJ2-3	once	CAISVSSDTQYF	TGTGCCATCAGTGTATCGTCTGATACGCAGTATTTT
TRBD2	TRBV29-1	TRBJ2-1	.	CSVLSYRGLAGGGSSYNEQFF	TGCAGCGTTTTATCTTATAGGGGACTAGCGGGGGGTGGAAGCTCCTACAATGAGCAGTTCTTC
.	TRBV18	TRBJ1-1	.	CASSPLTVSNTEAFF	TGTGCCAGCTCACCCCTGACAGTGTCGAACACTGAAGCTTTCTTT
.	TRBV10-3	TRBJ2-5	.	CAISSTELWETQYF	TGTGCCATCAGTTCGACGGAGCTTTGGGAGACCCAGTACTTC
.	TRBV10-2	TRBJ1-1	.	CASSESWLLKAFF	TGCGCCAGCAGTGAGTCTTGGCTGTTAAAAGCTTTCTTT
.	TRBV28	TRBJ1-6	.	CASSLAGVRSPLHF	TGTGCCAGCAGTTTGGCAGGGGTTCGTTCACCCCTCCACTTT
TRBD2	TRBV7-6	TRBJ2-3	.	CASSLVTWTSGTDTQYF	TGTGCCAGCAGCTTAGTTACCTGGACTAGCGGTACAGATACGCAGTATTTT
TRBD1	TRBV6-5	TRBJ2-3	.	CASKQGATDTQYF	TGTGCCAGCAAACAGGGGGCCACAGATACGCAGTATTTT
TRBD1	TRBV6-5	TRBJ1-4	once	CASSYSGAGGHEKLFF	TGTGCCAGCAGTTACTCGGGTGCAGGGGGCCATGAAAAACTGTTTTTT
.	TRBV30	TRBJ1-1	.	CAGGSGTEAFF	TGTGCCGGGGGCTCCGGGACAGAAGCTTTCTTT
.	TRBV6-1	TRBJ1-5	.	CASSAGYSNQPQHF	TGTGCCAGCAGCGCGGGGTATAGCAATCAGCCCCAGCATTTT
.	TRBV18	TRBJ1-1	.	CASSLDSRNTEAFF	TGTGCCAGCTCCCTCGACAGTAGGAACACTGAAGCTTTCTTT
.	TRBV5-4	TRBJ2-5	.	CASSRGQETQYF	TGTGCCAGCAGTCGGGGCCAAGAGACCCAGTACTTC
TRBD1	TRBV29-1	TRBJ2-7	.	CSAGQGAYEQYF	TGCAGCGCCGGACAGGGTGCCTACGAGCAGTACTTC
.	TRBV6-1	TRBJ1-5	.	CASTPPRVSNQPQHF	TGTGCCAGCACCCCGCCGCGCGTTAGCAATCAGCCCCAGCATTTT
TRBD1	TRBV6-6	TRBJ2-5	.	CASIHRDSPKETQYF	TGTGCCAGCATCCACCGGGACAGCCCAAAAGAGACCCAGTACTTC
TRBD1	TRBV4-1	TRBJ2-3	.	CASSQVAGTGGSAQYF	TGCGCCAGCAGCCAAGTCGCCGGGACAGGGGGTTCCGCTCAGTATTTT
TRBD1	TRBV10-3	TRBJ1-5	.	CAITRGQNQPQHF	TGTGCCATCACCAGGGGACAGAATCAGCCCCAGCATTTT
.	TRBV5-1	TRBJ2-7	.	CASSPHEGARVEQYF	TGCGCCAGCAGCCCTCACGAGGGCGCCAGGGTCGAGCAGTACTTC
.	TRBV10-2	TRBJ2-5	.	CASSDGFRGRTETQYF	TGCGCCAGCAGTGATGGTTTCAGGGGAAGAACAGAGACCCAGTACTTC
.	TRBV28	TRBJ2-1	.	CASTPGVSYNEQFF	TGTGCCAGCACCCCGGGGGTTTCCTACAATGAGCAGTTCTTC
TRBD1	TRBV5-4	TRBJ2-5	.	CASSSMDRAIETQYF	TGTGCCAGCAGCTCGATGGACAGGGCAATCGAGACCCAGTACTTC
.	TRBV5-1	TRBJ1-1	.	CASSLGRRVNPEAFF	TGCGCCAGCAGCTTGGGGCGCAGGGTGAACCCTGAAGCTTTCTTT
.	TRBV10-1	TRBJ2-2	.	CASSEQTPAGELFF	TGCGCCAGCAGTGAACAGACCCCAGCGGGGGAGCTGTTTTTT
.	TRBV27	TRBJ1-1	.	CASSLSVPEAFF	TGTGCCAGCAGTTTATCGGTCCCCGAAGCTTTCTTT
.	TRBV11-2	TRBJ1-3	.	CASSLDHSAADTIYF	TGTGCCAGCAGCTTAGATCATTCAGCGGCGGACACCATATATTTT
TRBD2	TRBV29-1	TRBJ2-7	.	CSAVLAGTYEQYF	TGCAGCGCCGTACTAGCGGGGACCTACGAGCAGTACTTC
TRBD1	TRBV15	TRBJ2-5	.	CATSRDRGQTRQETQYF	TGTGCCACCAGCAGAGATCGGGGACAGACCCGCCAAGAGACCCAGTACTTC
TRBD1	TRBV19	TRBJ1-1	once	CASTPGGAWTEAFF	TGTGCCAGTACCCCAGGGGGCGCATGGACTGAAGCTTTCTTT
.	TRBV6-6	TRBJ1-1	.	CASSIGGVNTEAFF	TGTGCCAGCAGTATCGGGGGGGTGAACACTGAAGCTTTCTTT
TRBD1	TRBV7-9	TRBJ2-7	once	CASSKGQGRFYEQYF	TGTGCCAGCAGCAAGGGACAGGGGCGTTTCTACGAGCAGTACTTC
.	TRBV11-2	TRBJ2-7	.	CASSPPGARASYEQYF	TGTGCCAGCAGCCCCCCGGGGGCCCGAGCCTCCTACGAGCAGTACTTC
.	TRBV4-3	TRBJ1-5	.	CASSQGARGNQPQHF	TGCGCCAGCAGCCAGGGGGCGCGGGGCAATCAGCCCCAGCATTTT
TRBD1	TRBV9	TRBJ2-1	.	CASSVEGMGQGLGEQFF	TGTGCCAGCAGCGTAGAAGGGATGGGACAGGGACTTGGGGAGCAGTTCTTC
.	TRBV6-5	TRBJ1-1	.	CASSYSGSQATEAFF	TGTGCCAGCAGTTACTCGGGCAGCCAGGCCACTGAAGCTTTCTTT
TRBD1	TRBV10-3	TRBJ2-7	.	CAIRGQGYEQYF	TGTGCCATCAGGGGACAGGGCTACGAGCAGTACTTC
.	TRBV5-8	TRBJ2-1	.	CASSESGNEQFF	TGTGCCAGCAGTGAGAGCGGCAATGAGCAGTTCTTC
.	TRBV4-2	TRBJ1-1	.	CASSQEGQGNTEAFF	TGTGCCAGCAGCCAAGAAGGTCAGGGGAACACTGAAGCTTTCTTT
.	TRBV7-2	TRBJ2-3	.	CASSLIRTDTQYF	TGTGCCAGCAGCTTAATCCGCACAGATACGCAGTATTTT
TRBD2	TRBV6-6	TRBJ2-1	.	CASSTSGGAFEQFF	TGTGCCAGCAGTACCAGCGGGGGGGCCTTTGAGCAGTTCTTC
.	TRBV5-1	TRBJ2-3	once	CASSVSTDTQYF	TGCGCCAGCTCGGTATCGACAGATACGCAGTATTTT
.	TRBV30	TRBJ2-2	.	CAWRLQAPGELFF	TGTGCCTGGAGGCTACAGGCTCCCGGGGAGCTGTTTTTT